This passage covers 21 T cell receptor beta chains from one sample sequenced in a study of blood T cell repertoires in COVID-19. This table comes from immunoSEQ multiplex PCR, and its TCRdb copy is limited to in-frame clones, with some not included. This repertoire shows approximately 490,000 clones, roughly nine tenths found once; its top ten account for around 7.9%. The specimen sequenced was PBMCs or T cells enriched from blood (not recorded which). The source of these receptors is a woman aged 55-75 years who had recovered from COVID-19.

The rearrangement links TRBV18 to TRBJ2-7; unclear D gene. The CDR3 contains 13 residues. The V gene lost 0 bases and the J gene lost 0 bases, with 3 bases spanning the gap. Germline lookup yields CDR1 KGHSH and CDR2 LQKENI. The CDR3 sequence: CASSPPSSYEQYV. DNA for the CDR3: TGTGCCAGCTCACCACCCAGCTCCTACGAGCAGTACGTC.

The DNA of the CDR3 is TGTGCCAGCAGCTTTTTATCGGGGGGCGCCTATAGCAATCAGCCCCAGCATTTT. Translated: CASSFLSGGAYSNQPQHF. V gene TRBV7-2 combines with J gene TRBJ1-5, with a weak D call TRBD1 (6 bases). The V gene's germline CDR1 is SGHTA and CDR2 FQGNSA. The CDR3 has 18 residues. V shed 3 bases and J shed 0 bases, with 18 bases lying between them.

The chain's CDR3 is CASSKDADIQYF. In DNA form, the CDR3 reads TGTGCCAGCAGCAAAGATGCGGACATTCAGTACTTC. The V and J genes are TRBV21-1 and TRBJ2-4; TRBD2, the D gene given by the table, was not confirmed from the DNA. TRBV21-1 represents a pseudogene. The CDR3 runs to 12 residues.

The V and J genes are TRBV5-8 and TRBJ1-5; 9 bases match TRBD1. The length of the CDR3 is 15 residues. CDR1 is SGHTS and CDR2 is YDEGEE in the germline V gene. V shed 4 bases and J 2 bases; nucleotides not matched to a gene: 4. The CDR3 protein is CASSTGQGGNQPQHF. CDR3 nucleotide sequence: TGTGCCAGCAGCACGGGACAGGGAGGCAATCAGCCCCAGCATTTT.

This CDR3 reads CASSIGMGPLSPNTEAFF. The CDR3 DNA reads TGTGCCAGTAGTATAGGGATGGGCCCCTTGAGCCCGAACACTGAAGCTTTCTTT. The chain joins TRBV19 to TRBJ1-1; no clear D. Germline loops: CDR1 LNHDA, CDR2 SQIVND (reference sequence). This CDR3 is built from 18 residues. Trimming took off 1 base at V and 1 base at J, with 19 bases between the two ends.

This clone has just one count. The CDR3 sequence: CAISEGDRYNSPLHF. CDR3 in DNA: TGTGCCATCAGTGAGGGGGACAGATATAATTCACCCCTCCACTTT. This chain links TRBV10-3 with TRBJ1-6, with TRBD1 identical over 7 bases. This CDR3 has 15 residues. V dropped 2 bases and J dropped 4; count of bases not matched to a gene: 2. Germline V gene sequence: CDR1 ENHRY, CDR2 SYGVKD.

A single count supports this clone. This chain connects TRBV4-2 to TRBJ1-2, with 9 bases aligning to TRBD1. V shed 3 bases, J shed 8 bases, and the junction held 10 bases outside the gene matches. This CDR3 spans 15 amino acids. In germline, CDR1 is LGHNA, CDR2 YNFKEQ. This CDR3 reads CASSQDTGGAGGYTF. The CDR3 nucleotides read TGTGCCAGCAGCCAGGATACAGGGGGCGCAGGGGGCTACACCTTC.

The rearrangement joins TRBV3-1 (or the pseudogene TRBV3-2) to TRBJ1-1; D may be TRBD1 (5 bases). The CDR3 is made up of 15 amino acids. Germline V gene sequence: CDR1 LGHDT, CDR2 YNNKEL (reference sequence). V was cut by 4 bases and J by 4 bases, with 16 bases left in between. For the CDR3, the DNA is TGTGCCAGCAGCCTCCGACAAGATAGGGGCACTGAAGCTTTCTTT. Translating gives CASSLRQDRGTEAFF.

V is TRBV2 and J is TRBJ1-2, with 9 bases aligning to TRBD1. The germline V gene encodes CDR1 SNHLY and CDR2 FYNNEI. The length of the CDR3 is 14 residues. V lost 6 bases, J lost 4 bases, and 6 bases stayed unmatched. The CDR3 nucleotides read TGTGCCAGCAGGGACAGGGGAGTATCCTATGGCTACACCTTC. It codes for CASRDRGVSYGYTF.

The chain joins TRBV30 to TRBJ1-6, with 7 bases identical to TRBD1. CDR1 is GTSNPN and CDR2 is SVGIG in the germline V gene (reference sequence). V gave up 2 bases and J gave up 7 bases; unmatched junction bases: 2. The CDR3 consists of 13 residues. Written as DNA, the CDR3 is TGTGCCTGGAGTCGGGACAGCAATTCACCCCTCCACTTT. Amino acid sequence: CAWSRDSNSPLHF.

The rearrangement joins TRBV24-1 to TRBJ1-3, with TRBD1 identical over 8 bases. Looked up from germline, CDR1 is KGHDR and CDR2 is SFDVKD. The CDR3 is made up of 18 amino acids. V shed 2 bases and J 0 bases; nucleotides not matched to a gene: 8. This CDR3 reads CATSDSRQGPLSGNTIYF. Here the CDR3 DNA reads TGTGCCACCAGTGATTCGAGACAGGGGCCCCTCTCTGGAAACACCATATATTTT.

The chain uses TRBV5-1 and TRBJ2-5; 8 positions match TRBD2. With 4 bases clipped from V and 2 bases from J, the junction kept 7 bases outside the gene matches. Germline CDR1 SGHRS, CDR2 YFSETQ. The CDR3 runs to 15 residues. In DNA, the CDR3 is TGCGCCAGCAGCGGGCACGGGACTAGTCAAGAGACCCAGTACTTC. The encoded protein is CASSGHGTSQETQYF.

The chain joins TRBV11-2 to TRBJ1-5, with a weak D call TRBD1 (6 bases). Germline CDR1 reads SGHAT; CDR2 reads FQNNGV. With 5 bases removed from V and 3 bases from J, the gap between germline ends came to 11 bases. The CDR3 contains 14 residues. CDR3 sequence: CASSPTGTNQPQHF. CDR3 coding DNA: TGTGCCAGCAGCCCCACAGGGACCAATCAGCCCCAGCATTTT.

V usage is TRBV30 and J usage is TRBJ1-3, with 8 bases matching TRBD1. With V trimmed by 2 bases and J by 8 bases, 11 bases remained unmatched. This CDR3 comprises 15 residues. Germline V CDR1 and CDR2: GTSNPN, SVGIG (reference sequence). The DNA for the CDR3 is TGTGCCTGGAGTACCCCGGACAGGGCGGGCTACACCATATATTTT. This translates into CAWSTPDRAGYTIYF.

The chain joins TRBV24-1 to TRBJ2-2, with D perhaps matching TRBD1 (6 bases). This CDR3 has 13 amino acids. Germline loops: CDR1 KGHDR, CDR2 SFDVKD. Trimming shortened V by 12 bases and J by 2 bases, and 12 bases separated the two germline ends. The CDR3 spells CASGTSNTGELFF. The CDR3 region has the DNA TGTGCCTCCGGGACAAGTAACACCGGGGAGCTGTTTTTT.

V gene TRBV6-5 combines with J gene TRBJ1-3; 9 nucleotides agree with TRBD1. V trimming: 7 bases; J trimming: 7 bases; junction bases outside the gene matches: 5. The CDR3 has 13 amino acids. Germline values: CDR1 MNHEY, CDR2 SVGAGI. CDR3 loop: CASTIGTGNTIYF. In DNA, the CDR3 is TGTGCCAGCACCATCGGGACAGGGAACACCATATATTTT.

In DNA form, the CDR3 reads TGTGCCAGCAAGCGCGAGGTGGGGGCCACAGATACGCAGTATTTT. Protein sequence: CASKREVGATDTQYF. The J gene is TRBJ2-3, the V gene TRBV6-5, with a tentative D call TRBD1 (6 bases). V lost 7 bases and J 2 bases, leaving 16 bases between the germline ends. Germline CDR1 MNHEY, CDR2 SVGAGI. This CDR3 is built from 15 residues.

The chain carries TRBV9 and TRBJ1-6, with 7 bases that match TRBD1. The germline CDR1 and CDR2 sequences are SGDLS and YYNGEE. The V and J ends lost 0 bases and 7 bases, in that order; junction bases with no gene match: 4. This CDR3 has 15 residues. The CDR3 coding sequence is TGTGCCAGCAGCGTAGGAGACAGGGTCAATTCACCCCTCCACTTT. Translating it yields CASSVGDRVNSPLHF.

This chain connects TRBV10-3 to TRBJ2-7, with a weak D call TRBD2 (5 bases). With 6 bases removed from V and 6 bases from J, the gap between germline ends came to 12 bases. Germline V gene sequence: CDR1 ENHRY, CDR2 SYGVKD. This CDR3 is 12 amino acids long. CDR3 bases: TGTGCCATCAGCCCCGGGGTTGGCGAGCAGTACTTC. Translating gives CAISPGVGEQYF.

The J gene is TRBJ1-6, the V gene TRBV5-1, with D uncertain. The germline gives CDR1 SGHRS, CDR2 YFSETQ. V shed 4 bases and J shed 7 bases, with 15 bases lying between them. CDR3 size: 15 residues. The CDR3 region is CASSPQPIQNSPLHF. CDR3 coding DNA: TGCGCCAGCAGCCCCCAACCTATACAGAATTCACCCCTCCACTTT.

The chain couples TRBV29-1 to TRBJ1-1; D perhaps matches TRBD1 (5 bases). CDR1 SQVTM and CDR2 ANQGSEA come from the germline V gene. The V and J ends lost 4 bases and 5 bases respectively, with 8 bases between them. The CDR3 has 11 residues. CDR3 bases: TGCAGCGTTGGGGAGGGGACTGAAGCTTTCTTT. Translated, it gives CSVGEGTEAFF. The whole variable domain, remainder taken from reference TRBV29-1 and TRBJ1-1, is SAVISQKPSRDICQRGTSLTIQCQVDSQVTMMFWYRQQPGQSLTLIATANQGSEATYESGFVIDKFPISRPNLTFSTLTVSNMSPEDSSIYLCSVGEGTEAFFGQGTRLTVV.